The clone carrying this T cell receptor beta chain was picked up many times. What it binds is not known. CDR3 length equals 21 residues. V was clipped by 0 bases and J by 5 bases; unmatched bases: 15. Germline V lookup: CDR1 MGHRA, CDR2 YSYEKL. This specimen comes from a study of T-cell reconstitution after alpha-beta-depleted transplantation in children. Broader study findings: Alpha-beta T cells present about two months after transplant were reported to originate from several hundred expanded graft clones. It was newly produced T cells that mostly accounted for T-cell counts and diversity one year after transplant.

TCRbeta library preparation incorporated unique molecular identifiers. TCRdb analysed the PCR reads with MiXCR anew, one entry per CDR3 protein. The table shows more than 400,000 distinct CDR3 sequences, with approximately 41% occurring only once. The specimen comprised PBMCs, sampled before TCRalphabeta/CD19-depleted stem cell transplant. This clonotype was obtained from a girl aged 2 to 9 with aplastic anemia, due to receive a stem cell transplant. V is TRBV4-1 and J is TRBJ2-1, with 14 nucleotides matching TRBD2. CDR3 residues: CASSQEVTRLAGGPEDNEQFF. The CDR3 coding sequence is TGCGCCAGCAGCCAAGAAGTAACGAGACTAGCGGGAGGGCCGGAGGACAATGAGCAGTTCTTC.